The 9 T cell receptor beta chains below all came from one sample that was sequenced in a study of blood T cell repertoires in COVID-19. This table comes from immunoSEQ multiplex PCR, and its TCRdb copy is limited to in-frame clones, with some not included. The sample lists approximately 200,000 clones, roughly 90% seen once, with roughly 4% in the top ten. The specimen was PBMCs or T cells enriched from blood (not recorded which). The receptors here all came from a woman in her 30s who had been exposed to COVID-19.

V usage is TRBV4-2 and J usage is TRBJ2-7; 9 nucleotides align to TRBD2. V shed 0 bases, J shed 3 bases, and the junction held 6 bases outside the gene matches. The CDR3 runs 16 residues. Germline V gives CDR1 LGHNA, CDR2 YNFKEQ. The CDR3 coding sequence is TGTGCCAGCAGCCAAGATCGAGCGGGGGGCAACTACGAGCAGTACTTC. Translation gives CASSQDRAGGNYEQYF.

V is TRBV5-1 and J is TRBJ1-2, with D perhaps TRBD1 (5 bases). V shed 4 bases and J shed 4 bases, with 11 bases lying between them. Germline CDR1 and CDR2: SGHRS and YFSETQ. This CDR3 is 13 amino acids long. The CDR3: CASSHDSSYGYTF. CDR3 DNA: TGCGCCAGCAGCCATGACAGCTCCTATGGCTACACCTTC.

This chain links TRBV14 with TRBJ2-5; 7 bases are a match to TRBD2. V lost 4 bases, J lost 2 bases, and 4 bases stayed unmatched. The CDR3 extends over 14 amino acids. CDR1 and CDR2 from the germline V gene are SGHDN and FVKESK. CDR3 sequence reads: CASSLRAGQETQYF. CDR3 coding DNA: TGTGCCAGCAGCCTACGAGCGGGGCAAGAGACCCAGTACTTC.

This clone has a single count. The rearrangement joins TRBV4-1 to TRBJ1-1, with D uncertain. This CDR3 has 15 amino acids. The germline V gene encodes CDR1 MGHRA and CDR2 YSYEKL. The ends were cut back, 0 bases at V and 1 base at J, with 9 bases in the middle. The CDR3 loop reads CASSQDLTRNTEAFF. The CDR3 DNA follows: TGCGCCAGCAGCCAAGACCTGACTAGGAACACTGAAGCTTTCTTT.

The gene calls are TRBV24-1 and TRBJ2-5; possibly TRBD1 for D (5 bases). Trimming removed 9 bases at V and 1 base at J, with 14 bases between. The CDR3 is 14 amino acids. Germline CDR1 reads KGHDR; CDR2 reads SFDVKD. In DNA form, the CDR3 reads TGTGCCACCGGACCAGGGATGAGCCAAGAGACCCAGTACTTC. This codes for CATGPGMSQETQYF.

The CDR3: CASSLTAGSGANVLTF. DNA of the CDR3: TGTGCCAGTAGTCTTACCGCAGGGTCTGGGGCCAACGTCCTGACTTTC. V usage is TRBV19 and J usage is TRBJ2-6; D is perhaps TRBD1 (5 bases). Germline CDR1 is LNHDA and CDR2 is SQIVND (reference sequence). Between the trimmed V and J ends, which lost 5 bases and 1 base, there was a span of 12 bases. The CDR3 contains 16 residues.

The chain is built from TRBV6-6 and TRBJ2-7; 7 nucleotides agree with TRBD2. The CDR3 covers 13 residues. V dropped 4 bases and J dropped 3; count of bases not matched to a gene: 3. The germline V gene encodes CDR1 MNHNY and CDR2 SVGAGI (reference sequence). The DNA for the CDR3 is TGTGCCAGCAGTTTCAGGGAGGGCTACGAGCAGTACTTC. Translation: CASSFREGYEQYF.

CDR3 amino acids: CASTPGAKYGYTF. The CDR3 region has the DNA TGTGCCAGCACCCCTGGGGCGAAATATGGCTACACCTTC. This chain links TRBV27 with TRBJ1-2, with D perhaps matching TRBD1 (5 bases). Looked up from germline, CDR1 is MNHEY and CDR2 is SMNVEV (reference sequence). The CDR3 contains 13 residues. With 7 bases removed from V and 5 bases from J, the gap between germline ends came to 14 bases.

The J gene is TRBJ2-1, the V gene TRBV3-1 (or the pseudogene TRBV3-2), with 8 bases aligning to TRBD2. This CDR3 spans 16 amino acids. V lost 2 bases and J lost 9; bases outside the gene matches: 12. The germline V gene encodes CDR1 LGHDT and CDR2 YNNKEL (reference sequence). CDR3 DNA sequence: TGTGCCAGCAGCCAACCGGGACTAGGAACTGGCGGTGAGCAGTTCTTC. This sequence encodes CASSQPGLGTGGEQFF.